Listed below are T cell receptor beta chains from one sample, sequenced in a study of T cells after yellow fever vaccination. TCRdb re-called the 5' RACE reads with MiXCR, one entry per CDR3 protein. Of 350,000 to 450,000 distinct CDR3 sequences detected, around 6.4% appear once; the ten largest clones hold over 14%. The material sequenced was PBMCs, taken 5 days after the yellow fever booster vaccination. The receptors were sampled from a man aged 25-45 years who received the YFV17D yellow fever vaccine. Each CDR3 is given with its conserved first and last residue. The D gene is left open where the match is weak. A clone size is listed for some rows: how often the clone was seen (once, few, many), or a class if it is expanded.

V gene	clone size	D gene	J gene	CDR3 protein	CDR3 DNA
TRBV6-1	many	-	TRBJ2-6	CASKVDGYSGANVLTF	TGTGCCAGCAAAGTGGACGGGTACTCTGGGGCCAACGTCCTGACTTTC
TRBV12-3/TRBV12-4	few	-	TRBJ2-3	CASGEWGGSTDTQYF	TGTGCCAGCGGGGAATGGGGCGGTAGCACAGATACGCAGTATTTT
TRBV4-2	many	-	TRBJ2-7	CASSQARASYEQYF	TGTGCCAGCAGCCAAGCCCGTGCGTCCTACGAGCAGTACTTC
TRBV4-1	-	-	TRBJ2-1	CASSRPVERKNEQFF	TGCGCCAGCAGCCGCCCCGTGGAGCGGAAAAATGAGCAGTTCTTC
TRBV11-2	few	-	TRBJ2-2	CANVERAGTGELFF	TGTGCCAACGTAGAGAGGGCCGGCACCGGGGAGCTGTTTTTT
TRBV5-6	-	-	TRBJ2-3	CASSLPSLVSADTQYF	TGTGCCAGCAGCTTACCTTCTCTAGTCAGCGCAGATACGCAGTATTTT
TRBV6-4	few	-	TRBJ1-1	CASRGALGTEAFF	TGTGCCAGCAGAGGGGCATTGGGAACTGAAGCTTTCTTT
TRBV7-2	-	-	TRBJ2-5	CASSLGWGSDNRETQYF	TGTGCCAGCAGCTTAGGTTGGGGGTCCGATAATAGGGAGACCCAGTACTTC
TRBV18	-	-	TRBJ2-2	CASSPFTLSNTGELFF	TGTGCCAGCTCACCCTTCACGCTTTCGAACACCGGGGAGCTGTTTTTT
TRBV7-6	-	TRBD2	TRBJ2-7	CASSYRAGVGYEQYF	TGTGCCAGCAGCTACCGAGCGGGAGTCGGGTACGAGCAGTACTTC
TRBV7-6	-	-	TRBJ2-7	CASSLVQGADEQYF	TGTGCCAGCAGCTTAGTTCAGGGAGCCGACGAGCAGTACTTC
TRBV11-2	many	-	TRBJ2-1	CASSPEDNEQFF	TGTGCCAGCAGCCCAGAAGACAATGAGCAGTTCTTC
TRBV6-6	-	-	TRBJ2-3	CASSAYQDTQYF	TGTGCCAGCAGTGCCTACCAGGATACGCAGTATTTT
TRBV7-2	few	-	TRBJ2-5	CASSLSANGQETQYF	TGTGCCAGCAGCTTATCTGCGAACGGACAAGAGACCCAGTACTTC
TRBV27	few	TRBD1	TRBJ1-2	CASSFGQENYGYTF	TGTGCCAGCAGCTTCGGACAGGAGAACTATGGCTACACCTTC
TRBV20-1	-	-	TRBJ2-1	CSAKPPNDIYNEQFF	TGCAGTGCTAAACCCCCAAACGATATTTACAATGAGCAGTTCTTC
TRBV9	few	TRBD1	TRBJ1-6	CASSGGGRNNSPLHF	TGTGCCAGCAGCGGAGGGGGCAGGAATAATTCACCCCTCCACTTT
TRBV20-1	many	-	TRBJ2-4	CSARRRLANIQYF	TGCAGTGCTAGGCGGCGGTTAGCAAACATTCAGTACTTC
TRBV20-1	many	-	TRBJ2-7	CSAISGSSYEQYF	TGCAGTGCAATTAGCGGAAGCTCCTACGAGCAGTACTTC
TRBV6-6	once	-	TRBJ1-2	CASSYSIGGFTF	TGTGCCAGCAGTTACTCGATTGGAGGCTTCACCTTC
TRBV10-1	few	TRBD1	TRBJ2-1	CASSEYPGQGDYNEQFF	TGCGCCAGCAGTGAGTACCCGGGACAGGGAGATTACAATGAGCAGTTCTTC
TRBV20-1	few	-	TRBJ2-1	CSARDWGGGSPNEQFF	TGCAGTGCTAGAGATTGGGGCGGTGGATCCCCCAATGAGCAGTTCTTC
TRBV19	many	-	TRBJ1-1	CASSMTVNTEAFF	TGTGCCAGTAGTATGACAGTGAACACTGAAGCTTTCTTT
TRBV19	few	TRBD1	TRBJ2-1	CASSGTGALGWNEQFF	TGTGCCAGTAGCGGGACAGGGGCCTTAGGGTGGAATGAGCAGTTCTTC
TRBV27	many	TRBD1	TRBJ2-7	CASSQDRGLEQYF	TGTGCCAGCAGTCAGGACAGGGGGCTCGAGCAGTACTTC
TRBV12-3/TRBV12-4	many	-	TRBJ2-5	CASSSQAVVLRGGTQYF	TGTGCCAGCAGTTCCCAGGCGGTGGTACTTCGCGGTGGGACCCAGTACTTC
TRBV4-2	-	TRBD2	TRBJ2-1	CASSQEASGAEQFF	TGTGCCAGCAGCCAAGAGGCTAGCGGGGCTGAGCAGTTCTTC
TRBV12-3/TRBV12-4	-	-	TRBJ2-5	CVCSFLGTDTKETQYF	TGTGTCTGCAGTTTTTTAGGCACAGACACTAAAGAGACCCAGTACTTC
TRBV7-2	few	-	TRBJ2-7	CASSLAQYASGPYYEQYF	TGTGCCAGCAGCTTAGCGCAGTACGCCAGCGGGCCGTATTACGAGCAGTACTTC
TRBV27	few	TRBD2	TRBJ2-7	CASSMNSGRAEQYF	TGTGCCAGCAGTATGAACAGCGGGAGGGCCGAGCAGTACTTC
TRBV5-5	-	TRBD2	TRBJ2-1	CASSLPSSGGYNEQFF	TGTGCCAGCAGCTTGCCTAGTAGCGGGGGATACAATGAGCAGTTCTTC
TRBV18	few	-	TRBJ2-1	CASSPPAAGGYNEQFF	TGTGCCAGCTCACCACCCGCCGCCGGGGGATACAATGAGCAGTTCTTC
TRBV7-2	many	-	TRBJ1-2	CASSFRRSDPGYTF	TGTGCCAGCAGCTTTAGGCGAAGCGATCCCGGCTACACCTTC
TRBV4-2	many	TRBD2	TRBJ2-3	CASSHPLAGGTDTQYF	TGTGCCAGCAGCCATCCACTAGCGGGAGGGACAGATACGCAGTATTTT
TRBV5-5	many	-	TRBJ2-5	CASSFPGETQYF	TGTGCCAGCAGCTTCCCAGGAGAGACCCAGTACTTC
TRBV28	many	-	TRBJ2-1	CASSSKAAHSYNEQFF	TGTGCCAGCAGTTCAAAAGCGGCTCACTCCTACAATGAGCAGTTCTTC
TRBV18	few	TRBD1	TRBJ2-1	CASSPDRQGAYNEQFF	TGTGCCAGCTCACCTGATCGGCAGGGGGCTTACAATGAGCAGTTCTTC
TRBV5-5	many	-	TRBJ2-1	CASSQDGIYNEQFF	TGTGCCAGCAGCCAAGACGGAATCTACAATGAGCAGTTCTTC
TRBV5-1	many	-	TRBJ2-3	CASSLELAGGPLDTQYF	TGCGCCAGCAGCTTGGAACTTGCCGGAGGGCCCTTAGATACGCAGTATTTT
TRBV4-3	few	-	TRBJ1-4	CASSQEWVARIEKLFF	TGCGCCAGCAGCCAAGAATGGGTGGCACGCATTGAAAAACTGTTTTTT
TRBV7-2	few	-	TRBJ2-6	CASSLVDPLPGANVLTF	TGTGCCAGCAGCTTAGTGGACCCCCTCCCTGGGGCCAACGTCCTGACTTTC
TRBV30	few	-	TRBJ1-2	CAWSVRFSGLGYTF	TGTGCCTGGAGTGTACGGTTCTCGGGACTGGGCTACACCTTC
TRBV29-1	many	-	TRBJ1-2	CSVDIASSNYGYTF	TGCAGCGTTGATATCGCCTCCTCTAACTATGGCTACACCTTC
TRBV11-2	few	TRBD2	TRBJ2-4	CASSPIAGSPKNIQYF	TGTGCCAGCAGCCCGATAGCGGGATCCCCCAAAAACATTCAGTACTTC
TRBV5-6	many	TRBD2	TRBJ2-7	CASSLKGRTSGSYEQYF	TGTGCCAGCAGCTTAAAAGGCAGGACTAGCGGGAGTTACGAGCAGTACTTC
TRBV2	few	-	TRBJ2-4	CASSPLSGTPSEYF	TGTGCCAGCAGTCCTCTCTCCGGGACTCCCTCCGAGTACTTC
TRBV20-1	-	-	TRBJ2-7	CSASTVERTYEQYF	TGCAGTGCTAGCACGGTAGAAAGGACCTACGAGCAGTACTTC
TRBV20-1	-	TRBD1	TRBJ2-1	CSARPQGGTGGRFPYNEQFF	TGCAGTGCTAGACCTCAAGGGGGGACAGGGGGCCGGTTTCCCTACAATGAGCAGTTCTTC
TRBV20-1	many	TRBD2	TRBJ2-6	CSARDWGLAQDSGANVLTF	TGCAGTGCTAGAGATTGGGGACTAGCGCAAGACTCTGGGGCCAACGTCCTGACTTTC
TRBV11-3	many	TRBD2	TRBJ2-7	CASSLAGTSGYEQYF	TGTGCCAGCAGCCTAGCCGGGACTAGCGGTTACGAGCAGTACTTC
TRBV6-1	-	-	TRBJ2-1	CASSRQRAYNEQFF	TGTGCCAGCAGCCGCCAGCGGGCCTACAATGAGCAGTTCTTC
TRBV4-2	-	-	TRBJ2-7	CASSQGVAGSYEQYF	TGTGCCAGCAGCCAGGGGGTGGCAGGGTCCTACGAGCAGTACTTC
TRBV18	many	-	TRBJ1-5	CASSPSAWGAEEPQHF	TGTGCCAGCTCACCCTCCGCGTGGGGGGCGGAGGAGCCCCAGCATTTT
TRBV19	few	-	TRBJ2-5	CASRRTAPGETQYF	TGTGCCAGTAGGAGGACAGCCCCGGGAGAGACCCAGTACTTC
TRBV7-2	-	-	TRBJ2-7	CASSSTGREQYF	TGTGCCAGCAGCTCCACAGGACGCGAGCAGTACTTC
TRBV11-2	-	-	TRBJ2-2	CASRQISNTGELFF	TGTGCCAGCAGACAGATTTCGAACACCGGGGAGCTGTTTTTT
TRBV4-2	-	-	TRBJ1-5	CASSQEPGKQPQHF	TGTGCCAGCAGCCAAGAACCCGGGAAACAGCCCCAGCATTTT
TRBV7-2	many	-	TRBJ2-1	CASSLGQGKYNEQFF	TGTGCCAGCAGCTTAGGGCAGGGTAAATACAATGAGCAGTTCTTC
TRBV28	many	TRBD1	TRBJ2-5	CASMQGAGYQETQYF	TGTGCCAGTATGCAGGGGGCAGGCTACCAAGAGACCCAGTACTTC
TRBV5-1	-	-	TRBJ1-6	CASSARRDSPLHF	TGCGCCAGCAGCGCCAGACGGGATTCACCCCTCCACTTT